This TCR beta chain was retrieved from a study of OX40 agonist ivuxolimab in advanced cancers. The trim removed 8 bases at V and 6 bases at J, leaving 3 bases unmatched. The germline V gene has CDR1 MDHEN and CDR2 SYDVKM. The CDR3 length is 14 residues. Sequencing was performed with immunoSEQ multiplex PCR; in TCRdb, only in-frame clones are kept and a portion is missing. The sample has some 45,000 clones, 82% seen once. This specimen was CD4+ or CD8+ T cells sorted from blood, taken in a trial of the OX40 agonist ivuxolimab. The genes are TRBV28 and TRBJ2-1; TRBD2 matches at 14 bases. This TCR came from an adult with an advanced solid tumor such as melanoma, head and neck, liver or kidney cancer. CDR3 bases: TGTGCCAGCCAGGGGACTAGCGGGGGCAATGAGCAGTTCTTC. It codes for CASQGTSGGNEQFF. The variable domain in full, completed from reference TRBV28 and TRBJ2-1, reads DVKVTQSSRYLVKRTGEKVFLECVQDMDHENMFWYRQDPGLGLRLIYFSYDVKMKEKGDIPEGYSVSREKKERFSLILESASTNQTSMYLCASQGTSGGNEQFFGPGTRLTVL.